This T cell receptor (beta chain) originates from a study of cytomegalovirus exposure and HLA in healthy donors (TCRdb year 2017). In the study overall: According to a later analysis, one platform produced both the roughly 130 validation repertoires and the roughly 640 repertoires of the first cohort. The study was designed to test whether signatures of past pathogen exposure could be identified by cataloging public T cell receptors. Besides the first cohort of some 670 subjects, a separate validation cohort made up of over 100 different subjects was used. High-throughput TCR immunosequencing, statistical association of individual TCRs with disease status, and machine learning were combined to predict cytomegalovirus infection status.

Separate from the approximately 670-subject first cohort, the validation cohort of roughly 120 subjects was the group to which the donors belonged. The CDR3 spans 16 residues, from the cysteine through the phenylalanine. The CDR3 DNA has 48 bases and is translated from base 1. From a lookup of the germline V gene, CDR1 and CDR2 are SGHVS and FQNEAQ. V sheds 2 bases and J sheds 3 bases, leaving 16 bases between their ends. Library preparation employed the immunoSEQ multiplex PCR assay. The authors' analysis ran thus. A statistical classification framework was built to diagnose cytomegalovirus status from the catalog of TCR beta chain sequences. TCRdb provides this immuneACCESS table in a form limited to in-frame rearrangements. Some clones are lacking; in checked studies, under half of them reflect an unresolved V gene, and why the rest are absent is not known. The DNA was the basis for D and trimming; V, J and clone size are from that table. The sample has over 150,000 clones on record, 80% to 90% of them singletons. The ten largest clones represent around an eighth of the sample.

About this clone: Its binding antigen is unknown. Base qualities are not at hand, and no much larger clone is one base apart.

Beyond this particular receptor, the publication reports: The authors suggested that the approach could potentially be generalized to other disease states and immunological phenotypes. The validation cohort had no HLA typing available for a later analysis, so co-occurrence within that cohort was assessed over all 120 or so repertoires. Three of the identified cytomegalovirus-associated TCR beta chains were confirmed in vitro to be specific for cytomegalovirus antigens. In a later analysis, TCRs clustered in the first cohort were found to also tend to co-occur in the roughly 130 validation repertoires, with about 94% of cluster scores above 0. The study gave a list of under 200 TCR beta chains associated with cytomegalovirus. In both the original and validation cohorts, the classifier was reported to diagnose cytomegalovirus status with high specificity and sensitivity. Most TCR sequences were seen in very few donors, while some public TCRs were found in many individuals.

The receptor chain draws on TRBV7-8 and TRBJ1-2; the D gene assignment is ambiguous. The sequence was obtained from a woman in her 30s in good health and CMV-seropositive. The sequenced sample consisted of PBMCs. The CDR3 protein sequence reads: CASSLHFRQTYYGYTF. The nucleotides read TGTGCCAGCAGCTTACACTTTCGGCAGACTTACTATGGCTACACCTTC.